Each of the 16 T cell receptor beta chains below was sequenced from the same sample in a study of post-analysis software for immune sequencing data. The study, taken as a whole, reports: Five TRBV segments, including TRBV5-6, TRBV5-1 and TRBV20-1, were more frequent in patients than controls.

Presence of unique molecular identifiers characterized the TCR beta cDNA libraries. TCRdb analysed the PCR reads with MiXCR anew, one entry per CDR3 protein. The sample contains about 770,000 distinct CDR3 sequences, 35% to 55% of which appear only once. Which antigens these TCRs recognize remains unknown. The source material was blood. These receptors were obtained from a girl aged 5 to 17 with multiple sclerosis.

The sample holds a few counts of this clonotype. This rearrangement joins TRBV6-1 to TRBJ2-1, with 11 bases identical to TRBD2. Germline V gene sequence: CDR1 MNHNS, CDR2 SASEGT. Trimming cost V 6 bases and J 0 bases; bases outside gene matches: 16. The CDR3 is made up of 20 amino acids. The chain's CDR3 is CASRDSSGRVPLNSYNEQFF. CDR3 DNA: TGTGCCAGCAGAGATAGTAGCGGGAGGGTTCCCCTTAACTCCTACAATGAGCAGTTCTTC.

The rearrangement uses TRBV12-3 or TRBV12-4 and TRBJ1-2; no reliable D call. V gave up 5 bases and J gave up 5 bases, with 15 bases separating them. This CDR3 is 14 amino acids long. The chain's CDR3 is CASSPTGKIYGYTF. CDR3 nucleotide sequence: TGTGCCAGCAGTCCCACCGGGAAGATATATGGCTACACCTTC.

This sequence joins TRBV7-2 and TRBJ2-7, with a possible D match to TRBD2 (6 bases). V lost 1 base to trimming and J lost 2 bases, with 12 bases between them. Germline V gives CDR1 SGHTA, CDR2 FQGNSA. The CDR3 totals 15 residues. The CDR3 sequence is CASSLVGGETYEQYF. The CDR3 DNA reads as TGTGCCAGCAGCTTAGTCGGAGGGGAGACCTACGAGCAGTACTTC.

The rearrangement uses TRBV9 and TRBJ1-2; 8 bases fit TRBD1. Germline-derived CDR1 and CDR2 are SGDLS and YYNGEE. V shed 3 bases and J 2 bases; nucleotides not matched to a gene: 12. The CDR3 covers 17 residues. The CDR3 DNA is TGTGCCAGCAGCGCGTCGGGACAGGATCAAAGGAACTATGGCTACACCTTC. It codes for CASSASGQDQRNYGYTF.

V usage is TRBV12-3 or TRBV12-4 and J usage is TRBJ1-5, with D uncertain. V was trimmed by 3 bases and J by 5 bases, leaving 5 bases between them. The CDR3 runs 12 residues. The CDR3 reads CASSFMDQPQHF. DNA for the CDR3: TGTGCCAGCAGTTTTATGGATCAGCCCCAGCATTTT.

This clonotype was counted a single time. This chain joins TRBV19 and TRBJ2-1; 8 bases fit TRBD2. Germline CDR1 LNHDA, CDR2 SQIVND (reference sequence). The CDR3 runs 19 residues. V was pared by 6 bases and J by 0 bases, with 16 bases of the junction left unmatched. This chain's CDR3 is CASSPIGGGRRSSYNEQFF. CDR3 in DNA: TGTGCCAGTAGCCCCATCGGCGGCGGGAGGAGGAGCTCCTACAATGAGCAGTTCTTC.

J is TRBJ2-1 and V is TRBV29-1; D might be TRBD1 or TRBD2, each matching 5 bases. From germline, CDR1 is SQVTM and CDR2 ANQGSEA. This CDR3 has 15 amino acids. Trimming removed 7 bases at V and 2 bases at J, with 18 bases between. CDR3 loop: CSAETVRGPYNEQFF. The CDR3 region has the DNA TGCAGCGCCGAGACTGTGAGGGGCCCCTACAATGAGCAGTTCTTC.

In its sample, this clonotype was seen a few times. V gene TRBV12-3 or TRBV12-4 combines with J gene TRBJ2-7, with 10 bases matching TRBD2. V lost 1 base, J lost 1 base, and 4 bases stayed unmatched. The CDR3 sequence is 16 residues long. In nucleotides, the CDR3 is TGTGCCAGCAGTTTAGATACTAGCGGGATATCCTACGAGCAGTACTTC. Protein sequence: CASSLDTSGISYEQYF.

The chain combines TRBV7-8 with TRBJ1-5; D is undetermined. Per germline, CDR1 SGHVS and CDR2 FQNEAQ. V lost 3 bases, J lost 0 bases, and 12 bases lay in between. The CDR3 is made up of 16 amino acids. The CDR3 loop is CASSFGNRDSNQPQHF. The CDR3 bases are TGTGCCAGCAGCTTCGGTAACCGCGATAGCAATCAGCCCCAGCATTTT.

In DNA, the CDR3 is TGTGCCAGCAGCATCCAGGGCATAGTTTACAATGAGCAGTTCTTC. It codes for CASSIQGIVYNEQFF. The V call is TRBV7-2, the J call TRBJ2-1, with a weak D call TRBD1 (5 bases). This CDR3 spans 15 amino acids. Trimming stripped 5 bases from V and 4 bases from J, with 15 bases between. From germline, CDR1 is SGHTA and CDR2 FQGNSA.

This rearrangement joins TRBV5-1 to TRBJ2-1; TRBD1 agrees at 10 bases. Trimming took 4 bases from V and 8 from J; bases not matched to a gene: 12. The germline CDR1 and CDR2 sequences are SGHRS and YFSETQ. The CDR3 loop spans 16 amino acids. CDR3 loop: CASSRGTGDYTHEQFF. In nucleotides, the CDR3 is TGCGCCAGCAGCCGCGGGACAGGGGATTATACCCATGAGCAGTTCTTC.

The chain joins TRBV21-1 to TRBJ2-7. TRBV21-1 is deemed a pseudogene. The CDR3 runs to 16 residues. The CDR3 loop is CASSKERRHLSYEQYF. CDR3 coding DNA: TGTGCCAGCAGCAAAGAGCGGCGACACCTCTCCTACGAGCAGTACTTC.

The gene calls are TRBV27 and TRBJ2-4, with 12 bases matching TRBD2. The DNA matches TRBJ2-5 better at its end, which makes the J call doubtful. CDR3 length: 15 amino acids. From germline, CDR1 is MNHEY and CDR2 SMNVEV (reference sequence). This CDR3 is CASGLAGGRQETQYF. Written as DNA, the CDR3 is TGTGCCAGCGGGCTAGCGGGAGGGAGGCAAGAGACCCAGTACTTC.

The rearrangement links TRBV4-3 to TRBJ2-5; TRBD2 matches 8 bases. The CDR3 contains 16 residues. Germline CDR1 is LGHNA and CDR2 is YSLEER. The trim removed 0 bases at V and 4 bases at J, leaving 7 bases unmatched. CDR3 sequence: CASSQEGSGRRETQYF. CDR3 DNA sequence: TGCGCCAGCAGCCAAGAGGGGAGCGGGAGAAGAGAGACCCAGTACTTC.

The V gene is TRBV12-5, the J gene TRBJ1-1, with D hard to call. This CDR3 has 13 residues. V lost 3 bases and J 0 bases, leaving 5 bases between the germline ends. Per the germline V gene, CDR1 is LGHNT and CDR2 is FRNRAP. Here the CDR3 DNA reads TGTGCTAGTGGTTTAAATATGAACACTGAAGCTTTCTTT. Translating gives CASGLNMNTEAFF.

This clonotype was detected only a few times. The CDR3 region is CSVGTGTSGRNEQFF. CDR3 nucleotide sequence: TGCAGCGTTGGCACCGGGACTAGCGGTCGCAATGAGCAGTTCTTC. V is TRBV29-1 and J is TRBJ2-1, with 11 bases matching TRBD2. CDR3 length: 15 residues. With 4 bases clipped from V and 6 bases from J, the junction kept 8 bases outside the gene matches. Germline-derived CDR1 and CDR2 are SQVTM and ANQGSEA.